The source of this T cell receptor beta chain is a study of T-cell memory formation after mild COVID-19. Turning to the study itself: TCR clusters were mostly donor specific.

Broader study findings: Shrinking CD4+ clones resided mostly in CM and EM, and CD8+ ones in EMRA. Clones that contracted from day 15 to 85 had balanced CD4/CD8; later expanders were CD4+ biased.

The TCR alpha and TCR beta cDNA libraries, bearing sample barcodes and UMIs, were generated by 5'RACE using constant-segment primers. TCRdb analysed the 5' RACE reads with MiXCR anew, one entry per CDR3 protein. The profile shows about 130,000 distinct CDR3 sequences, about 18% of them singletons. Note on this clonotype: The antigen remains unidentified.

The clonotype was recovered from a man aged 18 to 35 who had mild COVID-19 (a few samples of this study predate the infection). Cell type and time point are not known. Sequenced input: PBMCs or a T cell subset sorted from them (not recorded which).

The CDR3 here is CASSPTSGLVDTQYF. In nucleotides, the CDR3 is TGTGCCAGCAGCCCGACTAGCGGTCTGGTCGATACGCAGTATTTT. The chain carries TRBV5-4 and TRBJ2-3; 9 positions agree with TRBD2. This CDR3 comprises 15 residues. The V segment lost 4 bases and the J segment 6 bases; nucleotides outside the gene matches: 9. Germline CDR1 is SGHNT and CDR2 is YYREEE (reference sequence).